This entry lists 8 T cell receptor beta chains sequenced from one sample in a study of CXCR3-negative and CXCR3-positive naive CD8 T cells. Whole-study findings and limits: Against CXCR3-negative naive cells, CXCR3-positive naive cells showed more hydrophobic TRB CDR3s.

Preparation of TRB cDNA libraries relied on 5' RACE carrying UMI labels. TCRdb re-called the 5' RACE reads and gives one entry per CDR3 protein, without DNA. The sample data list roughly 59,000 distinct CDR3 sequences. These TCRs' antigens remain unknown. Input material: naive CXCR3+ CD8+ T cells from blood. The subset here: CD45RO-CCR7+CD27+CD95- naive CD8+ T cells expressing CXCR3 (TNR3+). The receptors were gathered from a human donor in good health. Some clones in this sample may be carry-over from other donors' samples.

CDR3 residues: CASSQPPGQGVNYGYTF. The genes are TRBV14 and TRBJ1-2; the D gene TCRdb calls, TRBD1, cannot be checked with no DNA. Germline V gives CDR1 SGHDN, CDR2 FVKESK. This CDR3 region has 17 residues.

This chain links TRBV4-2 with TRBJ2-7; TCRdb's assignment of TRBD2 cannot be checked, as there is no DNA. Germline values: CDR1 LGHNA, CDR2 YNFKEQ. The CDR3 loop spans 16 amino acids. The CDR3 loop is CASSPFLASASYEQYF.

V gene TRBV29-1 combines with J gene TRBJ2-5; TCRdb outputs TRBD2, but without DNA this stays unchecked. The V gene's germline CDR1 is SQVTM and CDR2 ANQGSEA. The CDR3 spans 16 residues. The CDR3 region is CSVDGLLDYSEETQYF.

The chain employs TRBV7-9 and TRBJ2-7; as DNA is missing, the TRBD1 call by TCRdb cannot be tested. Germline V gene sequence: CDR1 SEHNR, CDR2 FQNEAQ (reference sequence). The CDR3 has 15 residues. This CDR3 reads CASSRSRDRAYEQYF.

The V call is TRBV7-8, the J call TRBJ1-6. The CDR3 length is 13 residues. Germline CDR1 is SGHVS and CDR2 is FQNEAQ. The CDR3 here is CAKGGGDNSPLHF.

CDR3 in amino acids: CASSPGGSALEQFF. The chain joins TRBV5-6 to TRBJ2-1; no DNA is available, so the TRBD2 call from TCRdb remains unchecked. CDR1 and CDR2 from the germline V gene are SGHDT and YYEEEE. The CDR3 totals 14 residues.

This chain uses TRBV7-2 with TRBJ2-7; TCRdb's D gene call, TRBD2, goes unchecked for lack of DNA. Germline assignment: CDR1 SGHTA and CDR2 FQGNSA. This CDR3 is built from 13 residues. The chain's CDR3 is CASIEAAGGEQYF.

The chain is built from TRBV12-3 or TRBV12-4 and TRBJ2-3. This CDR3 is 15 amino acids long. This CDR3 is CASSPELASTDTQYF.